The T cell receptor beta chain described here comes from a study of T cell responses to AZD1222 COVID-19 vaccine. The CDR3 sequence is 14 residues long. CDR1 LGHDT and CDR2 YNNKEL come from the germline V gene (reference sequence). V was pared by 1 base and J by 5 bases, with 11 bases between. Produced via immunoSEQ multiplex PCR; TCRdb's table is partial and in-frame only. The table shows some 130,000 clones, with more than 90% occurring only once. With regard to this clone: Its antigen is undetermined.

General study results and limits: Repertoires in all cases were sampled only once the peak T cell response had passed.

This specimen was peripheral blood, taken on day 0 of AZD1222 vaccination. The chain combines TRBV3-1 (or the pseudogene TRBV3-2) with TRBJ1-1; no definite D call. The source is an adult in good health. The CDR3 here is CASSQGAGETEAFF. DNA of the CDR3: TGTGCCAGCAGCCAAGGGGCCGGGGAGACTGAAGCTTTCTTT.